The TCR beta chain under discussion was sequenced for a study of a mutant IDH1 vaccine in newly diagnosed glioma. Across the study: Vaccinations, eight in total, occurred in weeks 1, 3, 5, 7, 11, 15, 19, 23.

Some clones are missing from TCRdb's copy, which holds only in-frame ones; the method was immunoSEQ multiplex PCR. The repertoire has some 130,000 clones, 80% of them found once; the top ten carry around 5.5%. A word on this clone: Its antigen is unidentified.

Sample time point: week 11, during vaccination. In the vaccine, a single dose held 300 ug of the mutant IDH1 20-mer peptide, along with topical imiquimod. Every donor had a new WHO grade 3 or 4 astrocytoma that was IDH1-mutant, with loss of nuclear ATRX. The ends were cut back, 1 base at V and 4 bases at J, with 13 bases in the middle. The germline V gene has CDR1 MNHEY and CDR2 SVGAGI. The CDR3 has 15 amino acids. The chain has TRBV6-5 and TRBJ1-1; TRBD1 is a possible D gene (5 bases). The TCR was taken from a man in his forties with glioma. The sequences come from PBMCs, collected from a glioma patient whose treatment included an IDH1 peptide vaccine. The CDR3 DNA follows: TGTGCCAGCAGTTACTTTGCGTTGGGGGTCACTGAAGCTTTCTTT. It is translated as CASSYFALGVTEAFF.